Each of the 26 T cell receptor beta chains below was sequenced from the same sample in a study of T-cell reconstitution after alpha-beta-depleted transplantation in children. Preparation of the TCRbeta library was carried out with unique molecular identifiers. TCRdb reanalysed the PCR reads using MiXCR and keeps one entry per CDR3 protein. The sample lists about 980,000 distinct CDR3 sequences; roughly 31% were seen once. Sequenced material: PBMCs, mostly from graft donor cells, taken 360 days after TCRalphabeta/CD19-depleted stem cell transplant. The receptors were gathered from a boy less than two years old who had a stem cell transplant for SCID, so the T cells may come from the graft donor.

This clonotype was observed a few times. The genes are TRBV3-1 and TRBJ2-2; tentative D call: TRBD1 (5 bases). The germline CDR1 and CDR2 sequences are LGHDT and YNNKEL (reference sequence). This CDR3 spans 16 amino acids. Trimming left V 5 bases short and J 0 bases short, with 13 bases between. CDR3 coding DNA: TGTGCCAGCAGCTACGTGGAGACAGCGAACACCGGGGAGCTGTTTTTT. Protein sequence: CASSYVETANTGELFF.

This clonotype came up many times. This chain links TRBV5-1 with TRBJ2-5; TRBD1 is a possible D gene (5 bases). The CDR3 spans 14 residues. Germline CDR1 and CDR2: SGHRS and YFSETQ. Trimming removed 1 base from V and 1 base from J, with 8 bases in between. In DNA, the CDR3 is TGCGCCAGCAGCTTGACACAGGTCCAAGAGACCCAGTACTTC. It is translated as CASSLTQVQETQYF. Looking up the rest from reference TRBV5-1 and TRBJ2-5 gives the full variable domain: KAGVTQTPRYLIKTRGQQVTLSCSPISGHRSVSWYQQTPGQGLQFLFEYFSETQRNKGNFPGRFSGRQFSNSRSEMNVSTLELGDSALYLCASSLTQVQETQYFGPGTRLLVL.

V usage is TRBV15 and J usage is TRBJ1-5; TRBD1 matches at 9 bases. V gave up 3 bases and J gave up 0 bases; unmatched junction bases: 6. This CDR3 contains 17 residues. Per germline, CDR1 LNHNV and CDR2 YYDKDF (reference sequence). CDR3 in amino acids: CATSRGQGVDSNQPQHF. In DNA, the CDR3 is TGTGCCACCAGCAGGGGACAGGGCGTAGATAGCAATCAGCCCCAGCATTTT.

This clonotype was counted a few times. The gene calls are TRBV29-1 and TRBJ2-6; D call uncertain. Germline V gives CDR1 SQVTM, CDR2 ANQGSEA. V lost 0 bases to trimming and J lost 0 bases, with 15 bases between them. The CDR3 totals 18 residues. The CDR3 bases are TGCAGCGTTGAAGATCGATCAGTGCGAGGCTCTGGGGCCAACGTCCTGACTTTC. Residues: CSVEDRSVRGSGANVLTF.

The chain combines TRBV4-1 with TRBJ2-4, with 12 bases fitting TRBD1. Germline CDR1 reads MGHRA; CDR2 reads YSYEKL. This CDR3 comprises 14 residues. V lost 6 bases and J lost 7; bases outside the gene matches: 4. The DNA of the CDR3 is TGCGCCAGCAGATCGGGACAGGGGGCCAACATTCAGTACTTC. Protein sequence: CASRSGQGANIQYF.

Regarding this clonotype: This CDR3 fails to terminate in the conserved phenylalanine or tryptophan, so it likely reflects a read error. CDR3 sequence: CASSYNRAVYGYTY. CDR3 nucleotide sequence: TGTGCCAGCAGCTACAATAGGGCCGTCTATGGCTACACCTAC. The V and J genes are TRBV7-9 and TRBJ1-2; D is ambiguous. The CDR3 is made up of 14 amino acids. V lost 4 bases to trimming and J lost 4 bases, with 13 bases between them. From germline, CDR1 is SEHNR and CDR2 FQNEAQ (reference sequence).

This clonotype was seen a handful of times. The rearrangement links TRBV5-1 to TRBJ2-7, with a weak D call TRBD2 (6 bases). The V end was cut by 0 bases, the J end by 6 bases, with 13 bases between. The CDR3 totals 14 residues. Germline-derived CDR1 and CDR2 are SGHRS and YFSETQ. CDR3 region: CASSLVPLGGEQYF. The DNA of the CDR3 is TGCGCCAGCAGCTTGGTCCCCCTGGGAGGCGAGCAGTACTTC.

V usage is TRBV15 and J usage is TRBJ1-1, with no clear D. The length of the CDR3 is 15 residues. V was cut by 4 bases and J by 0 bases, with 12 bases left in between. Germline V gives CDR1 LNHNV, CDR2 YYDKDF (reference sequence). CDR3 nucleotide sequence: TGTGCCACCAGCACGCAACTTAACATGAACACTGAAGCTTTCTTT. Translating it yields CATSTQLNMNTEAFF.

The chain is built from TRBV28 and TRBJ2-5; possibly TRBD1 for D (5 bases). The CDR3 spans 12 residues. Germline assignment: CDR1 MDHEN and CDR2 SYDVKM. Trimming removed 7 bases from V and 7 bases from J, with 13 bases in between. CDR3 sequence: CASKRQGGTQYF. In DNA, the CDR3 is TGTGCCAGCAAAAGGCAGGGTGGGACCCAGTACTTC.

J is TRBJ1-3 and V is TRBV5-5; possible D gene TRBD1, 5 bases. This CDR3 is built from 14 residues. Germline loops: CDR1 SGHKS, CDR2 YYEKEE (reference sequence). V was clipped by 1 base and J by 4 bases, with 9 bases between them. CDR3 coding DNA: TGTGCCAGCAGCTTGTCAGGGATCGGAAACACCATATATTTT. It specifies CASSLSGIGNTIYF.

This clonotype was detected only a few times. The chain combines TRBV9 with TRBJ2-7; perhaps D is TRBD1 or TRBD2 (5 bases each). CDR3 length: 15 amino acids. Trimming stripped 0 bases from V and 2 bases from J, with 12 bases between. Germline assignment: CDR1 SGDLS and CDR2 YYNGEE. The CDR3 coding sequence is TGTGCCAGCAGCGTAGATGGTAGAGGGGCCTACGAGCAGTACTTC. This sequence encodes CASSVDGRGAYEQYF.

This clonotype was seen a few times. The chain employs TRBV5-1 and TRBJ2-1; D call uncertain. The CDR3 runs to 13 residues. V was shortened by 1 base and J by 7 bases, with 9 bases between the two germline ends. The germline V gene encodes CDR1 SGHRS and CDR2 YFSETQ. The CDR3, as DNA: TGCGCCAGCAGCTTGTTAGGGCGTAATGAGCAGTTCTTC. As protein: CASSLLGRNEQFF. The variable domain in full, with the rest retrieved from reference TRBV5-1 and TRBJ2-1, is KAGVTQTPRYLIKTRGQQVTLSCSPISGHRSVSWYQQTPGQGLQFLFEYFSETQRNKGNFPGRFSGRQFSNSRSEMNVSTLELGDSALYLCASSLLGRNEQFFGPGTRLTVL.

In this sample, this clonotype turned up a few times. The genes are TRBV20-1 and TRBJ1-2; 9 nucleotides line up with TRBD1. The CDR3 spans 14 residues. J was trimmed by 4 bases and V by 6 bases; bases with no gene match: 9. In germline, CDR1 is DFQATT, CDR2 SNEGSKA (reference sequence). The CDR3 spells CSANGQGLVYGYTF. DNA for the CDR3: TGCAGTGCCAACGGACAGGGGTTGGTCTATGGCTACACCTTC.

This clonotype has a handful of counts. The rearrangement joins TRBV20-1 to TRBJ2-7, with 8 bases that match TRBD2. Trimming took 2 bases from V and 6 from J; bases not matched to a gene: 6. The CDR3 consists of 13 residues. Germline CDR1 DFQATT, CDR2 SNEGSKA (reference sequence). DNA for the CDR3: TGCAGTGCTAGACTAGCGGGCAACATCGAGCAGTACTTC. It is translated as CSARLAGNIEQYF.

This chain joins TRBV6-5 and TRBJ2-3; 11 bases match TRBD2. CDR1 and CDR2 from the germline V gene are MNHEY and SVGAGI. CDR3 length: 15 residues. The trim removed 3 bases at V and 4 bases at J, leaving 3 bases unmatched. CDR3 coding DNA: TGTGCCAGCAGTTATAGCGGGGGGGCCTCAGATACGCAGTATTTT. Its translation is CASSYSGGASDTQYF.

The chain combines TRBV29-1 with TRBJ1-2; D not resolved. V was shortened by 4 bases and J by 2 bases, with 8 bases between the two germline ends. There are 12 residues in the CDR3. Germline loops: CDR1 SQVTM, CDR2 ANQGSEA. The CDR3 bases are TGCAGCGTTGCGAACGGAAACTATGGCTACACCTTC. It encodes CSVANGNYGYTF.

This clonotype was detected a few times. The rearrangement links TRBV12-3 or TRBV12-4 to TRBJ2-1, with 15 bases lining up with TRBD2. V lost 4 bases and J lost 14; bases outside the gene matches: 12. The CDR3 contains 16 residues. The CDR3 here is CASSSLGLAGGQVKFF. The CDR3 DNA is TGTGCCAGCAGTTCTTTAGGACTAGCGGGGGGGCAAGTGAAGTTCTTC.

The V and J genes are TRBV7-8 and TRBJ1-1; the D is unclear. V was cut by 5 bases and J by 4 bases, with 14 bases left in between. This CDR3 has 14 residues. The germline gives CDR1 SGHVS, CDR2 FQNEAQ. CDR3 DNA: TGTGCCAGCAGCCCGGAGGTTTTAGGCACTGAAGCTTTCTTT. Translated, it gives CASSPEVLGTEAFF.

The chain has TRBV6-1 and TRBJ2-7; 9 bases fit TRBD1. CDR3 length equals 13 residues. Germline CDR1 and CDR2: MNHNS and SASEGT. V lost 6 bases and J lost 5; bases outside the gene matches: 5. This CDR3 is CASRNRGQHEQYF. Written as DNA, the CDR3 is TGTGCCAGCAGGAACAGGGGGCAGCACGAGCAGTACTTC.

The genes are TRBV20-1 and TRBJ2-7; D is undetermined. The CDR3 is 15 residues long. Trimming pared 6 bases from V and 2 bases from J, leaving 20 bases between. Germline CDR1 and CDR2: DFQATT and SNEGSKA (reference sequence). As DNA, the CDR3 is TGCAGTGCCGAAGCGACTGCAGTTTACCCCTACGAGCAGTACTTC. Amino acid sequence: CSAEATAVYPYEQYF.

This clonotype was found many times. The V gene is TRBV5-1, the J gene TRBJ2-2; 8 nucleotides match TRBD1. This CDR3 has 15 amino acids. Germline V CDR1 and CDR2: SGHRS, YFSETQ. With 4 bases clipped from V and 6 bases from J, the junction kept 8 bases outside the gene matches. The CDR3 DNA reads TGCGCCAGCAGCCTTCAGTTACAGGGGGCCGGGGAGCTGTTTTTT. Its protein product is CASSLQLQGAGELFF.

This clonotype was counted only a few times. The V gene is TRBV5-1, the J gene TRBJ2-5, with a tentative D call TRBD1 (6 bases). Trimming took off 2 bases at V and 1 base at J, with 15 bases between the two ends. Germline V lookup: CDR1 SGHRS, CDR2 YFSETQ. CDR3 length equals 16 residues. As DNA, the CDR3 is TGCGCCAGCAGCTTATCCGGGACACCACGCCAAGAGACCCAGTACTTC. Protein: CASSLSGTPRQETQYF.

The V gene is TRBV10-3, the J gene TRBJ2-1, with 9 bases identical to TRBD1. Germline V lookup: CDR1 ENHRY, CDR2 SYGVKD. J gave up 10 bases and V 0 bases, and 7 bases lay outside the gene matches. CDR3 length: 15 amino acids. The DNA of the CDR3 is TGTGCCATCAGTGAGTCGGACAGGGGTCGGTGGGAGCAGTTCTTC. Translated: CAISESDRGRWEQFF.

As for this clonotype: One end of the junction does not line up with germline, which may come from a read error. The chain couples TRBV5-1 to TRBJ2-1; a weak D match, TRBD1 (6 bases). The germline V gene encodes CDR1 SGHRS and CDR2 YFSETQ. The CDR3 extends over 15 amino acids. CDR3 coding DNA: TGTGCCAGCAGTTTAGGGGGTACAGGGAACAATGAGCAGTTCTTC. Protein: CASSLGGTGNNEQFF. The complete variable domain, with remaining parts taken from reference TRBV5-1 and TRBJ2-1, reads KAGVTQTPRYLIKTRGQQVTLSCSPISGHRSVSWYQQTPGQGLQFLFEYFSETQRNKGNFPGRFSGRQFSNSRSEMNVSTLELGDSALYLCASSLGGTGNNEQFFGPGTRLTVL.

The rearrangement uses TRBV28 and TRBJ2-7; D may be TRBD2 (5 bases). CDR3 length: 18 residues. The germline V and J ends were trimmed by 6 bases and 2 bases, with 26 bases remaining between them. Germline V gene lookup returns CDR1 MDHEN and CDR2 SYDVKM. CDR3 protein: CASSLTVRGYTLTYEQYF. CDR3 DNA: TGTGCCAGCAGCCTAACAGTACGGGGTTATACCTTAACCTACGAGCAGTACTTC.

The rearrangement links TRBV6-1 to TRBJ2-2; D possibly matches TRBD1 or TRBD2 (6 bases each). CDR1 is MNHNS and CDR2 is SASEGT in the germline V gene. This CDR3 spans 16 amino acids. V was shortened by 7 bases and J by 0 bases, with 15 bases between the two germline ends. CDR3 coding DNA: TGTGCCAGCAACCGGGGGCGGACCACGAACACCGGGGAGCTGTTTTTT. Translation: CASNRGRTTNTGELFF.